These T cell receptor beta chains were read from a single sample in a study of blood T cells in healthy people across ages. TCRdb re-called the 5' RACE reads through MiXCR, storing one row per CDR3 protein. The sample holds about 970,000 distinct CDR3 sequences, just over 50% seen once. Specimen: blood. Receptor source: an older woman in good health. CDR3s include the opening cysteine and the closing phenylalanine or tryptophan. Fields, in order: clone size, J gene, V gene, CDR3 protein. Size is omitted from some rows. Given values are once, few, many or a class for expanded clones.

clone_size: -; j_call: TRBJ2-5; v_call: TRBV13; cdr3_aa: CASSLIKGSWGQETQYF
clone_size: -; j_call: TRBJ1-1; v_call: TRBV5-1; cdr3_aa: CASSLEHPGGTEAFF
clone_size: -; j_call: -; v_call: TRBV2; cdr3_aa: CASGQTSGRETQYF
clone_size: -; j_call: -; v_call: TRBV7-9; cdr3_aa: CASSFLGSLGDEQYF
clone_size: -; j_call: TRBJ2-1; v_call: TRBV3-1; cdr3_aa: CASNQGPGQNEQFF
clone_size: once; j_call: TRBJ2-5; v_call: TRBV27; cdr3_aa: CASSLLAGTDPEETQYF
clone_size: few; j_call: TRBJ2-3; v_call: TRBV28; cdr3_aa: CASSKGHTDTQYF
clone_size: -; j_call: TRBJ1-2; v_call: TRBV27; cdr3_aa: CASSSIKSIEGNYGYTF
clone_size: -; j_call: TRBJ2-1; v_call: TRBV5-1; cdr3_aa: CASSLLAQVDEQFF
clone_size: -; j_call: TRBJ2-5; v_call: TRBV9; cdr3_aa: CASSVGQGYGETQYF
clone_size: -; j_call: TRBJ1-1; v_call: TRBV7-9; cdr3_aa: CASSSHNYRDSRPPNTEAFF
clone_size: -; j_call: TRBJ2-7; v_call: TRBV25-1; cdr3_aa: CASSDQNERGAFYEQYF
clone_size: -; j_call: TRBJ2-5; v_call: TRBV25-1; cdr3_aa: CASSDYGVYNEQYF
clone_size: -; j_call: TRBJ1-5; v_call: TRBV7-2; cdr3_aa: CASSQQTGRNQPQHF
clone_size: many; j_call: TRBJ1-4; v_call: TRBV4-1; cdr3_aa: CASSQRLQLAEEKLFF
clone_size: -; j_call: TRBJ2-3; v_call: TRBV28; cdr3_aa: CATSPLRVLSTDTQYF
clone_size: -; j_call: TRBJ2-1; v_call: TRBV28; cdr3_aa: CASSLPTGQHDEQFF
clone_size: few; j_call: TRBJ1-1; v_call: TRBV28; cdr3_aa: CASSDRFITEAFF
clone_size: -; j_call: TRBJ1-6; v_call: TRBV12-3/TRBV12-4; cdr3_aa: CASTVFASPLHF
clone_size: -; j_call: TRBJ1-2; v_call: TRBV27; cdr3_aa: CASSPQDRAMRNYGYTF
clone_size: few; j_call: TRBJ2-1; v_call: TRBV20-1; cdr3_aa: CSAREIGKGSYNEQFF
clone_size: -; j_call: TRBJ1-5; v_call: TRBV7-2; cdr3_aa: CASSPRQGHNQPQHF
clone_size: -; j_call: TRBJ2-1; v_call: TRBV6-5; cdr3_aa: CASSYSSGEISNEQFF
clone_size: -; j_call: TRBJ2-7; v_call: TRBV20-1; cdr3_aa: CSAGDPVSGWSSYEQYF
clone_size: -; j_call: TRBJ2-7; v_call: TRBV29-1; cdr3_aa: CSASVPVRGYEQYF
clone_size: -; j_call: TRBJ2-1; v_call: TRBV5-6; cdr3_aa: CASSLDGDFWGNEQFF
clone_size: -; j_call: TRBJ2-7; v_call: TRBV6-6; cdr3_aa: CASSIQGALSYEQYF
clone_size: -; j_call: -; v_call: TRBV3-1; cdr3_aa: CVSSQEGTGVDEQYF
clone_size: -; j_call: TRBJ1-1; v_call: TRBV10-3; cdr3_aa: CAISERAEAFF
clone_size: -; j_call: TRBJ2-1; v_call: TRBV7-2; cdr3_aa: CASSRTYSSYNEQFF
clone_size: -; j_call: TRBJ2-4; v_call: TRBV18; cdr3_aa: CASSLAVAIAEEQYF
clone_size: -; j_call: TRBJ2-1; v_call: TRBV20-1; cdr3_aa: CSAPPGSSYNEQFF
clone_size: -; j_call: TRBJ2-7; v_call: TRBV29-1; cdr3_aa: CSVVPQGAYEQYF
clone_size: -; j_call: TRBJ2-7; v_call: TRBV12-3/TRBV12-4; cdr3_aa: CASSWWSTYEQYF
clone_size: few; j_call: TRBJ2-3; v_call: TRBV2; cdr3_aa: CASKWRGANGADTQYF
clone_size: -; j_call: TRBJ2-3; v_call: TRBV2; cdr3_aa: CARTSGPGGDTQYF
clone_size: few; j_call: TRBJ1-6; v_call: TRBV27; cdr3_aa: CATRQRNSPLHF